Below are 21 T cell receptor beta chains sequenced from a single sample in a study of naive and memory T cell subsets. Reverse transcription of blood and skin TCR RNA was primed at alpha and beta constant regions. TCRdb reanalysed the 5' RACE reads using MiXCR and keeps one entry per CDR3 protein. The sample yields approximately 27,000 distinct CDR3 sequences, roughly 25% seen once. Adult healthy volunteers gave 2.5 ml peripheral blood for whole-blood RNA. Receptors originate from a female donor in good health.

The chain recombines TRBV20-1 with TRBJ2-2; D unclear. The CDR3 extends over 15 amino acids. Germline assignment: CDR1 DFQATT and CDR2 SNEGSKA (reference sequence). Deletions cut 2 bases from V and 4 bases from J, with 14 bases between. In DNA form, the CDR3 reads TGCAGTGCTAGACGTGGGAACGATCTCACCGGGGAGCTGTTTTTT. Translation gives CSARRGNDLTGELFF.

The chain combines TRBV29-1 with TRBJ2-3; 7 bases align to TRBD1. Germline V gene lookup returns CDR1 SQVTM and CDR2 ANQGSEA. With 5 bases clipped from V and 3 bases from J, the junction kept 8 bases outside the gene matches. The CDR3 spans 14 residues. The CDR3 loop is CSVLRQGYTDTQYF. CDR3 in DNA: TGCAGCGTTCTTCGACAGGGTTATACAGATACGCAGTATTTT.

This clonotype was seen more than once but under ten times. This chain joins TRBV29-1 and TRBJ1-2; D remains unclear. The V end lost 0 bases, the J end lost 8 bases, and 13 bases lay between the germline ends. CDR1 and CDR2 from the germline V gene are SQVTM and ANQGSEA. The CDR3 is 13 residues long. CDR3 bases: TGCAGCGTTGAAGATCGGGTGGGCACGGGCTACACCTTC. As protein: CSVEDRVGTGYTF.

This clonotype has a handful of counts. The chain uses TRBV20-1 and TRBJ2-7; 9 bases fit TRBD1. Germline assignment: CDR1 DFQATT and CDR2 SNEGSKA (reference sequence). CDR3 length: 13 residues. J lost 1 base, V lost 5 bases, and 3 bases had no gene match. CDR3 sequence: CSALQGASYEQYF. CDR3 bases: TGCAGTGCTTTACAGGGGGCGTCCTACGAGCAGTACTTC.

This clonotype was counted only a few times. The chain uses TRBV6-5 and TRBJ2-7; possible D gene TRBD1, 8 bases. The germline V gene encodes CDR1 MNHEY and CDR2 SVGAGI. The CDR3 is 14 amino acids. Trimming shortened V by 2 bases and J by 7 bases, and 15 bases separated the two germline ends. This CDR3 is CASSYLQGEGEQYF. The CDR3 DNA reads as TGTGCCAGCAGTTACCTACAGGGGGAGGGGGAGCAGTACTTC.

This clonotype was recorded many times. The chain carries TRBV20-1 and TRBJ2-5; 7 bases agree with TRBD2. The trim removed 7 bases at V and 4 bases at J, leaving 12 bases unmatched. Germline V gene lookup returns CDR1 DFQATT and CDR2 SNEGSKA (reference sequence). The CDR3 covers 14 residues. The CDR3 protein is CSGAALADLETQYF. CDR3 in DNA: TGCAGTGGGGCAGCGCTAGCGGATTTAGAGACCCAGTACTTC.

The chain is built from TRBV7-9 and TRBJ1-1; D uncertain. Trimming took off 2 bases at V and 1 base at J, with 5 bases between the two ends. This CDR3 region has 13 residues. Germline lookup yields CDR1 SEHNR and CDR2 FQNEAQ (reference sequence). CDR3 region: CASSLRGNTEAFF. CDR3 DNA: TGTGCCAGCAGCTTACGGGGGAACACTGAAGCTTTCTTT.

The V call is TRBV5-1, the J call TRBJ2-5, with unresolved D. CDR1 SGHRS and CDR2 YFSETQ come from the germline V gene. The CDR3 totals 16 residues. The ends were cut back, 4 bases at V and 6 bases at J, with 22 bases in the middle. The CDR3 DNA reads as TGCGCCAGCAGCCTAGGCTTACCGGACGGTCGGCAGACCCAGTACTTC. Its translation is CASSLGLPDGRQTQYF.

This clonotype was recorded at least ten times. CDR3 protein: CASSFSTDTQYF. CDR3 nucleotide sequence: TGTGCCAGCAGCTTCTCCACAGATACGCAGTATTTT. The chain links TRBV5-4 to TRBJ2-3, with D unresolved. Germline V gene data show CDR1 as SGHNT and CDR2 as YYREEE (reference sequence). Trimming left V 2 bases short and J 2 bases short, with 3 bases between. The length of the CDR3 is 12 residues. The variable domain in full, completed from reference TRBV5-4 and TRBJ2-3, reads ETGVTQSPTHLIKTRGQQVTLRCSSQSGHNTVSWYQQALGQGPQFIFQYYREEENGRGNFPPRFSGLQFPNYSSELNVNALELDDSALYLCASSFSTDTQYFGPGTRLTVL.

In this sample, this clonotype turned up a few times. The CDR3 here is CSVRQVSNTGELFF. The CDR3, as DNA: TGCAGCGTCCGACAGGTTTCGAACACCGGGGAGCTGTTTTTT. The V call is TRBV29-1, the J call TRBJ2-2, with D possibly being TRBD1 (6 bases). With 6 bases removed from V and 0 bases from J, the gap between germline ends came to 11 bases. CDR1 and CDR2 from the germline V gene are SQVTM and ANQGSEA. The CDR3 extends over 14 amino acids.

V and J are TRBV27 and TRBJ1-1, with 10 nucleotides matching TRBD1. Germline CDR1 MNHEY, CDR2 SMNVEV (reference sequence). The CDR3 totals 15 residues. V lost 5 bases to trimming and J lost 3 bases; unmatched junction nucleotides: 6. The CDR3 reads CASSAGTGVDTEAFF. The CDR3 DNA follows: TGTGCCAGCAGTGCCGGGACAGGGGTCGACACTGAAGCTTTCTTT.

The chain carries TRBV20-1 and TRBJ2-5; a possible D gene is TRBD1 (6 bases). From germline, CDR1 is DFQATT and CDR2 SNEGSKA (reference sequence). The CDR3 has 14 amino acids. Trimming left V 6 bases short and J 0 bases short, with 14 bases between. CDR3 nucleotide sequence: TGCAGTGCCATCCCGTGGGACAACCAAGAGACCCAGTACTTC. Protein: CSAIPWDNQETQYF.

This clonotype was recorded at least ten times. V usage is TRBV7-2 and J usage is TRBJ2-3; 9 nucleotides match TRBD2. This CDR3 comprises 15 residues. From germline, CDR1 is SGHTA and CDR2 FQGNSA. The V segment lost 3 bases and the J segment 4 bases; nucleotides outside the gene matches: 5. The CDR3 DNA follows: TGTGCCAGCAGCTTCTCGAGCGGGGGGCCAGATACGCAGTATTTT. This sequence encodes CASSFSSGGPDTQYF.

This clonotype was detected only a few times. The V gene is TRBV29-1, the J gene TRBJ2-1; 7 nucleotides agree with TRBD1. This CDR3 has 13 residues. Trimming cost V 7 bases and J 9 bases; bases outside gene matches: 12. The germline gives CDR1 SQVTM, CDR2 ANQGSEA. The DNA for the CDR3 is TGCAGCGCCGAATCGGACAGGTATGGTGAGCAGTTCTTC. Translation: CSAESDRYGEQFF.

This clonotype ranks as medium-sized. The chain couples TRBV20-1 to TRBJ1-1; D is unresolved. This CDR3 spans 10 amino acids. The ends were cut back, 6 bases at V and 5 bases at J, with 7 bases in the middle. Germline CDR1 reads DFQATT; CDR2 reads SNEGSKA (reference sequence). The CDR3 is CSASRTEAFF. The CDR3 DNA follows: TGCAGTGCCAGCCGGACTGAAGCTTTCTTT.

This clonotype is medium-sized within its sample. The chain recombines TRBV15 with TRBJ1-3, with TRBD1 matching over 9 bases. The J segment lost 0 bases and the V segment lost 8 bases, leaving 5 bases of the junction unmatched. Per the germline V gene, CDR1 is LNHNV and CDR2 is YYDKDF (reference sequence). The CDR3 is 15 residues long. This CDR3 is CATGRDRASGNTIYF. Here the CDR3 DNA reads TGTGCCACCGGCCGGGACAGGGCCTCTGGAAACACCATATATTTT.

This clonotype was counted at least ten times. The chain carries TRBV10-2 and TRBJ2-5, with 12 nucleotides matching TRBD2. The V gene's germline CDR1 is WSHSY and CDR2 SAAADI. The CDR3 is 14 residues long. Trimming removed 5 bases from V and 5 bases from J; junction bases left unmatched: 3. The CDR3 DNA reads TGCGCCAGCAGTCCTAGCGGGGGGGCCGAGACCCAGTACTTC. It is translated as CASSPSGGAETQYF.

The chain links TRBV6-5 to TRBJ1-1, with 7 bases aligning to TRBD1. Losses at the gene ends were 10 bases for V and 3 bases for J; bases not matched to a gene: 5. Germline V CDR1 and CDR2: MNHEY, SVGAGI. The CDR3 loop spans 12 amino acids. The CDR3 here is CATRQGYTEAFF. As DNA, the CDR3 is TGTGCCACGAGACAGGGTTACACTGAAGCTTTCTTT.

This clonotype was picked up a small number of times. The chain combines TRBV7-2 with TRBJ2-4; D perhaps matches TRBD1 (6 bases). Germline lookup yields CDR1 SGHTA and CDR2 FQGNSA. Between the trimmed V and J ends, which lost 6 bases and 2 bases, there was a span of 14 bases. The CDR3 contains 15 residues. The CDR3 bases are TGTGCCAGCAGTTCTACCGGGACAACCAAAAACATTCAGTACTTC. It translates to CASSSTGTTKNIQYF.

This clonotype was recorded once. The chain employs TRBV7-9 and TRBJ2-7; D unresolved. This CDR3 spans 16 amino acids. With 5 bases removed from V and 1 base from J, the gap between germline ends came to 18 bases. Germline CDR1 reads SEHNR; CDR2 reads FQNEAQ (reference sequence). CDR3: CASSHLPTRKSYEQYF. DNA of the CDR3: TGTGCCAGCAGCCACCTCCCAACCCGAAAATCCTACGAGCAGTACTTC. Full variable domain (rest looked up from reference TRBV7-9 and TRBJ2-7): DTGVSQNPRHKITKRGQNVTFRCDPISEHNRLYWYRQTLGQGPEFLTYFQNEAQLEKSRLLSDRFSAERPKGSFSTLEIQRTEQGDSAMYLCASSHLPTRKSYEQYFGPGTRLTVT.

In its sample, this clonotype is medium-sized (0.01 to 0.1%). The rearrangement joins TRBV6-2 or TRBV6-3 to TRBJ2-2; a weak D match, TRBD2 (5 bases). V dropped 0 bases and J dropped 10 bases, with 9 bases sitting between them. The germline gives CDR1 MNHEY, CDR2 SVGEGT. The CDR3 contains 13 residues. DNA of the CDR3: TGTGCCAGCAGTTACTCGGAGGCCTCGGAGCTGTTTTTT. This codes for CASSYSEASELFF.